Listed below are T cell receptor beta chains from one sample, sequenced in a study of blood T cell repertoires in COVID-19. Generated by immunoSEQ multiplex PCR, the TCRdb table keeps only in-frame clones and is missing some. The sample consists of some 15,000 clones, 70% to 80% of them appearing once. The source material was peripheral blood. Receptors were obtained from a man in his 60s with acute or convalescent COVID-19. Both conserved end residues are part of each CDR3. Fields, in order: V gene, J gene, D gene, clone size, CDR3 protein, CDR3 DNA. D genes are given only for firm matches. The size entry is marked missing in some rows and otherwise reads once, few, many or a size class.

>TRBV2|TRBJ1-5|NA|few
CASHQGNSNQPQHF
TGTGCCAGTCACCAGGGCAATAGCAATCAGCCCCAGCATTTT
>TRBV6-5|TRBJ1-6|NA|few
CASSYGGRVDSPLHF
TGTGCCAGCAGTTACGGAGGGAGGGTAGATTCACCCCTCCACTTT
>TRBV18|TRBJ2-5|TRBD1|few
CASSPGTEEETQYF
TGTGCCAGCTCACCGGGGACAGAAGAAGAGACCCAGTACTTC
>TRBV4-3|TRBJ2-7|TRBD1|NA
CASSQDRGLVYEQYF
TGCGCCAGCAGCCAAGACAGGGGGCTCGTCTACGAGCAGTACTTC
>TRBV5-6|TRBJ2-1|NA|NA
CASILSSYNEQFF
TGTGCCAGCATCCTAAGCTCCTACAATGAGCAGTTCTTC
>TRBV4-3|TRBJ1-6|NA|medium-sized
CASSQAEARYNSPLHF
TGCGCCAGCAGCCAGGCCGAGGCGCGGTATAATTCACCCCTCCACTTT
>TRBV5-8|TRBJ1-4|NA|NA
CASSLVQGNEKLFF
TGTGCCAGCAGCTTGGTCCAGGGTAATGAAAAACTGTTTTTT
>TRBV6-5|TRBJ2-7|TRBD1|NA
CASSFPGQDNEQYF
TGTGCCAGCAGTTTTCCGGGACAGGACAACGAGCAGTACTTC
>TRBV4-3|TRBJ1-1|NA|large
CASSPVGGGTEAFF
TGCGCCAGCAGCCCCGTGGGGGGAGGGACTGAAGCTTTCTTT
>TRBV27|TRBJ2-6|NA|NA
CASSFDNSGANVLTF
TGTGCCAGCAGTTTCGACAACTCTGGGGCCAACGTCCTGACTTTC
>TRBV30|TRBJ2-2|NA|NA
CAWSVRQGGRLFF
TGTGCCTGGAGTGTAAGACAGGGAGGTCGGCTGTTTTTT
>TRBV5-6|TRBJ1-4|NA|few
CASALRGMDEKLFF
TGTGCCAGCGCATTACGAGGGATGGATGAAAAACTGTTTTTT
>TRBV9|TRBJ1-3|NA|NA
CASSVEPNSGNTIYF
TGTGCCAGCAGCGTAGAGCCGAACTCTGGAAACACCATATATTTT